Listed below are T cell receptor beta chains from one sample, sequenced in a study of cytomegalovirus exposure and HLA in healthy donors. The protocol was immunoSEQ multiplex PCR, while the TCRdb copy is restricted to in-frame clones and leaves out a portion. Of about 200,000 clones in the sample, 82% were seen once. The material sequenced was PBMCs. The source of these receptors is a boy younger than 10 in good health and CMV-seronegative. Each CDR3 is given with its conserved first and last residue. Fields, in order: J gene, D gene, V gene, clone size, CDR3 DNA, CDR3 protein. A D gene is named only where the DNA matches it firmly. Part of the rows lack a size; the others show once, few, many or a class for expanded clones.

TRBJ2-7	.	TRBV13	.	TGTGCCAGCAGCTTAGGTTCGCAGTACCCCTACGAGCAGTACTTC	CASSLGSQYPYEQYF
TRBJ2-5	.	TRBV27	.	TGTGCCAGCAGTTTATCTCCAACGCTATCCCAATACTTC	CASSLSPTLSQYF
TRBJ2-7	.	TRBV5-1	.	TGCGCCAGCAGGTCTGGCTCTTCCTACGAGCAGTACTTC	CASRSGSSYEQYF
TRBJ2-6	.	TRBV6-1	once	TGTGCCAGCAGGGGCCCCTCTGGGGCCAACGTCCTGACTTTC	CASRGPSGANVLTF
TRBJ1-2	.	TRBV5-1	.	TGCGCCAGCAGCCCGGGAAGTTCCTTC	CASSPGSSF
TRBJ1-1	TRBD1	TRBV5-4	.	TGTGCCAGCAGCCCCGTTGGAGGACAGGGGATAACTGAAGCTTTCTTT	CASSPVGGQGITEAFF
TRBJ1-2	.	TRBV10-3	.	TGTGCCATCAGTGAGCCAGGAATTGGGGGGAACTATGGCTACACCTTC	CAISEPGIGGNYGYTF
TRBJ1-1	.	TRBV7-2	.	TGTGCCAGCAGCTTAGGAAGGGGTAGCACTGAAGCTTTCTTT	CASSLGRGSTEAFF
TRBJ2-7	.	TRBV19	.	TGTGCCAGTAGAACAACGGGTAGCTCCTACGAGCAGTACTTC	CASRTTGSSYEQYF
TRBJ1-4	.	TRBV11-2	.	TGTGCCAGCAGGCACTATTCAACTAATGAAAAACTGTTTTTT	CASRHYSTNEKLFF
TRBJ2-7	TRBD1	TRBV4-1	.	TGCGCCAGCAGCCCCCGGGACAGGGGACCCTACGAGCAGTACTTC	CASSPRDRGPYEQYF
TRBJ2-1	TRBD2	TRBV6-6	.	TGTGCCAGCAGTTCGACTAGCAGCTACAATGAGCAGTTCTTC	CASSSTSSYNEQFF
TRBJ1-1	.	TRBV15	.	TGTGCCACCAGCAGAGGACAGCCGAACACTGAAGCTTTCTTT	CATSRGQPNTEAFF
TRBJ2-7	.	TRBV6-1	.	TGTGCCAGCAATGCAGGGCCCCATTCCTACGAGCAGTACTTC	CASNAGPHSYEQYF
TRBJ2-1	.	TRBV5-1	once	TGCGCCAGCAGCTCTAGCAATGAGCAGTTCTTC	CASSSSNEQFF
TRBJ2-1	TRBD2	TRBV7-2	.	TGTGCCAGCAGCTTATGGGGACTAGCGGAGAATGAGCAGTTCTTC	CASSLWGLAENEQFF
TRBJ2-1	.	TRBV12-5	.	TGTGCTAGTGCCACCAACCTGCAGTGGAATGAGCAGTTCTTC	CASATNLQWNEQFF
TRBJ1-5	.	TRBV5-1	.	TGCGCCAGCAGCAAAATCGCGTCACAGGGTAATCAGCCCCAGCATTTT	CASSKIASQGNQPQHF
TRBJ1-5	.	TRBV7-9	.	TGTGCCAGCAGCCGCGGCGATCAGCCCCAGCATTTT	CASSRGDQPQHF
TRBJ2-3	.	TRBV9	.	TGTGCCAGCAGCGTAGGAGGAGGGGATTGGACAGATACGCAGTATTTT	CASSVGGGDWTDTQYF
TRBJ1-6	.	TRBV2	.	TGTGCCAGCGGGGAAGACAGAAAGGCTCTAATTCGGTATAATTCACCCCTCCACTTT	CASGEDRKALIRYNSPLHF
TRBJ1-6	TRBD1	TRBV9	.	TGTGCCAGCGCACAGGGGTCCTATAATTCACCCCTCCACTTT	CASAQGSYNSPLHF
TRBJ2-1	TRBD2	TRBV7-6	few	TGTGCCAGCAGTGATCACCCGGGACTAGCGGGGGACAATGAGCAGTTCTTC	CASSDHPGLAGDNEQFF
TRBJ1-5	TRBD1	TRBV10-3	.	TGTGCCATCAGTGCCCAGGGGGCGCGGGTTGATCAGCCCCAGCATTTT	CAISAQGARVDQPQHF
TRBJ2-5	TRBD2	TRBV5-1	.	TGCGCCAGCAGCTCGGGATTAGCGGGGGGACAAGAGACCCAGTACTTC	CASSSGLAGGQETQYF
TRBJ2-5	TRBD1	TRBV6-1	.	TGTGCCAGCAGGAGGGACAGGGGCCAAGAGACCCAGTACTTC	CASRRDRGQETQYF
TRBJ1-1	.	TRBV13	.	TGTGCCAGCAGCCGGGATTCGACGACTTTCTTT	CASSRDSTTFF
TRBJ1-5	TRBD1	TRBV7-9	.	TGTGCCAGCAGCGTGGGGGACAGACCTTATAGCAATCAGCCCCAGCATTTT	CASSVGDRPYSNQPQHF
TRBJ2-7	.	TRBV29-1	.	TGCAGCGTTAAGGACACTCCTTCCTCCTACGAGCAGTACTTC	CSVKDTPSSYEQYF
TRBJ2-4	TRBD1	TRBV7-9	.	TGTGCCAGCAGCTCCCCGGGACAGGGATTGGACATTCAGTACTTC	CASSSPGQGLDIQYF
TRBJ1-2	.	TRBV7-2	.	TGTGCCAGCAGCTTATTGGGCCAGGGGTTAGGCTATGGCTACACCTTC	CASSLLGQGLGYGYTF
TRBJ2-1	.	TRBV6-1	once	TGTGCCAGCAGTGACCACCCCACACCTAATGAGCAGTTCTTC	CASSDHPTPNEQFF
TRBJ1-2	.	TRBV2	.	TGTGCCAGCACCGCCAGCTATGGCTACACCTTC	CASTASYGYTF
TRBJ2-5	.	TRBV5-4	.	TGTGCCAGCAGCTTGGCAGGGAACCAAGAGACCCAGTACTTC	CASSLAGNQETQYF
TRBJ1-2	.	TRBV15	once	TGTGCCACCAGCCGGACATCGAATAACTATGGCTACACCTTC	CATSRTSNNYGYTF
TRBJ1-4	TRBD1	TRBV5-4	.	TGTGCCAGCAGCTCGCCCGGGACAGGGGATGAAAAACTGTTTTTT	CASSSPGTGDEKLFF
TRBJ2-3	TRBD1	TRBV27	.	TGTGCCACCTCCGGGACAGGCACAGATACGCAGTATTTT	CATSGTGTDTQYF
TRBJ1-5	TRBD1	TRBV10-3	.	TGTGCCATCAGTGAGTCGAGAAAGGGGGCCGACCAGCCCCAGCATTTT	CAISESRKGADQPQHF
TRBJ2-3	.	TRBV9	.	TGTGCCAGCAGCGGTCTTAGCCCAGATACGCAGTATTTT	CASSGLSPDTQYF
TRBJ2-7	.	TRBV5-4	.	TGTGCCAGCAGCTTACAGGGACCCCACTACTCCTACGAGCAGTACTTC	CASSLQGPHYSYEQYF
TRBJ1-5	TRBD1	TRBV12-5	.	TGTGCTAGTGCCTGGGACAGGGGGCAGCCCCAGCATTTT	CASAWDRGQPQHF
TRBJ2-7	.	TRBV6-5	few	TGTGCCAGCAGCGACAGCAGGGGTATGGAGCAGTACTTC	CASSDSRGMEQYF
TRBJ2-2	TRBD1	TRBV11-1	.	TGTGCCAGCAGCATCGACAGGGGTTGGGCTAGCGGGGAGCTGTTTTTT	CASSIDRGWASGELFF
TRBJ1-2	.	TRBV6-1	.	TGTGCCAGCAGTGTAGTTTCGCAAGACTATGGCTACACCTTC	CASSVVSQDYGYTF
TRBJ2-7	TRBD2	TRBV6-5	few	TGTGCCAGCAGGAAAGCGGGGGCCTACTCCTACGAGCAGTACTTC	CASRKAGAYSYEQYF
TRBJ2-1	TRBD2	TRBV9	few	TGTGCCAGCAGCAAAGCGGGGAGCTCCTACAATGAGCAGTTCTTC	CASSKAGSSYNEQFF
TRBJ1-2	.	TRBV19	once	TGTGCCAGTATCTCGGATCCGGCGGGCTATGGCTACACCTTC	CASISDPAGYGYTF
TRBJ2-7	.	TRBV9	.	TGTGCCAGCAGCTTCCAGACGCGGACAGAAAACGAGTACTTC	CASSFQTRTENEYF
TRBJ1-2	.	TRBV2	.	TGTGCCAGCAGACCCCGACAGGAGCACTATGGCTACACCTTC	CASRPRQEHYGYTF
TRBJ2-3	TRBD2	TRBV5-6	.	TGTGCCAGCAGCTTGAAACTAGCGGGGAGCACAGATACGCAGTATTTT	CASSLKLAGSTDTQYF